This TCR beta chain is drawn from a study of blood T cell repertoires in COVID-19. About the research overall: The cDNA or gDNA used as material had been derived from T cells, B-cell-depleted T cells, or PBMCs.

Authors' analysis steps: Reference gene primer amplification in the assay estimated nucleated cell counts. Clones were sequenced by immunoSEQ multiplex PCR, and TCRdb holds only the in-frame ones, with some missing. V and J calls and clone size are given by that table; D and trimming were obtained from the DNA. The sample yields fewer than 250,000 clones, under 90% seen once. The age range of participants was 18 to 89 years, with residence in more than 20 US areas. Cohort placement rested on clinical history that participants reported themselves. This CDR3 is built from 14 residues. V was pared by 4 bases and J by 5 bases, with 14 bases between. The germline V gene encodes CDR1 SNHLY and CDR2 FYNNEI.

The chain couples TRBV2 to TRBJ2-5; TRBD2 might be the D (5 bases). This sequence was found in a woman in her forties or fifties with acute COVID-19. The sequenced sample consisted of PBMCs or T cells enriched from blood (not recorded which). This chain's CDR3 is CASSAVGSGETQYF. The DNA for the CDR3 is TGTGCCAGCAGTGCGGTAGGGTCGGGGGAGACCCAGTACTTC.